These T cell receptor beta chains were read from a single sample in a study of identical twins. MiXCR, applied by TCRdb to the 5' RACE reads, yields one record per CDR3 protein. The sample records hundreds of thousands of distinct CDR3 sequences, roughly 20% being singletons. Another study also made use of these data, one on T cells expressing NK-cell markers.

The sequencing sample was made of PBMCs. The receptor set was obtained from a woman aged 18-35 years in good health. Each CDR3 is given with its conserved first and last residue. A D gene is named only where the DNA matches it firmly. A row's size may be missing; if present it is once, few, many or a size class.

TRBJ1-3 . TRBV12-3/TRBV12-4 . TGTGCCAGCACCATAGCCCGAGGATCCCGAAACACCATATATTTT CASTIARGSRNTIYF
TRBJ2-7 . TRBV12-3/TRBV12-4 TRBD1 TGTGCCAGCAGCCGGACTCTTGGGACAGAATTCTACGAGCAGTACTTC CASSRTLGTEFYEQYF
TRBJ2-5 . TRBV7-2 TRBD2 TGTGCCAACAGGATGGCTAGCGGGAAGAACCAAGAGACCCAGTACTTC CANRMASGKNQETQYF
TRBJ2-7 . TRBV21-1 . TGTGCGGGCTTGAGAGGGGTTGACAGGGGGACTAACGAGCAGTACTTC CAGLRGVDRGTNEQYF
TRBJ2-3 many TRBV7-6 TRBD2 TGTGCCAGCAGCTTAGGCGCCTTGAGCGGGAGTACAGATACGCAGTATTTT CASSLGALSGSTDTQYF
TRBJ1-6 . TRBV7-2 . TGTGCCAGCAGCCCAGGTCAAGAACCCCTCCACTTT CASSPGQEPLHF
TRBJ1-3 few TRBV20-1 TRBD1 TGCAGTGCTGGACAGGGAGCTGGAAACACCATATATTTT CSAGQGAGNTIYF
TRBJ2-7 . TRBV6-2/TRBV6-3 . TGTGCCAGCAGTTACCGTAGCGGACCATACGAGCAGTACTTC CASSYRSGPYEQYF
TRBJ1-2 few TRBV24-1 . TGTGCCACCAGTGATCCCGAACCGGGACGGACCTATGGCTACACCTTC CATSDPEPGRTYGYTF
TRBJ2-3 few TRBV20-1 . TGCAGTGCTAGAGATTCAGGACTTCGTAGCACAGATACGCAGTATTTT CSARDSGLRSTDTQYF
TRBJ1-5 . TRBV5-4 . TGTGCCAGCAGCTTGGGACCTCACCAGCCCCAGCATTTT CASSLGPHQPQHF
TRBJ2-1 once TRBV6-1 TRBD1 TGTGCCAGCTCCGAACAGGGGTGGCCCTACAATGAGCAGTTCTTC CASSEQGWPYNEQFF
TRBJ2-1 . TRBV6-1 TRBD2 TGTGCCAGCAAACTAGCGGGGGCGGGGGAGCAGTTCTTC CASKLAGAGEQFF
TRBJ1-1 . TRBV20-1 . TGCAGTGCGGCCTCTGGGAGCAACACTGAAGCTTTCTTT CSAASGSNTEAFF
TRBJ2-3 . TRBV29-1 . TGCAGCGTGGCGATAGCCGCGAGCACACATACGCAGTATTTT CSVAIAASTHTQYF
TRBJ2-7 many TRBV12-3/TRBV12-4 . TGTGCCAGCAGTTTGAGAGGGGTCCACGAGCAGTACTTC CASSLRGVHEQYF
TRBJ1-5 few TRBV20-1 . TGCAGTGCTAGCATCGGTAGCAATCAGCCCCAGCATTTT CSASIGSNQPQHF
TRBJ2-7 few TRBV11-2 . TGTGCCAGCAGCTTCTCAACCCCCCCTCACGAGCAGTACTTC CASSFSTPPHEQYF
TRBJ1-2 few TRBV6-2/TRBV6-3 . TGTGCCAGCAGACAGTCCGCTAACTATGGCTACACCTTC CASRQSANYGYTF
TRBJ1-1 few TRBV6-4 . TGTGCCAGCAGTGAAGGGGTTATCTTT CASSEGVIF
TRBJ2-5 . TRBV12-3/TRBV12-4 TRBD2 TGTGCCAGCAGTTTAGAGGCGGGGGGCGGACTTCTTGAGACCCAGTACTTC CASSLEAGGGLLETQYF
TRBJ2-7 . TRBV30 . TGTGCCTGGAGTACCGGGAGCTCCTACGAGCAGTACTTC CAWSTGSSYEQYF
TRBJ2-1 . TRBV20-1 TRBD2 TGCAGTGCTACGACGGTAGCGGGTGGGAATGAGCAGTTCTTC CSATTVAGGNEQFF
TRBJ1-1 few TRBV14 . TGTGCCAGCAGCCAAGGTATTTACACTGAAGCTTTCTTT CASSQGIYTEAFF
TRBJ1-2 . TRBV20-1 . TGCAGTGCTAATTCTCACAGGGACGAGGATGGCTACACCTTC CSANSHRDEDGYTF
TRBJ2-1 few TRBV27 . TGTGCCAGCAGTTTAGGGGGAGGTAACAATGAGCAGTTCTTC CASSLGGGNNEQFF
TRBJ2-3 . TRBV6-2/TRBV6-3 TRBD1 TGTGCCAGCAGTTTCCACCGGGACAGGTTTCAAGATACGCAGTATTTT CASSFHRDRFQDTQYF
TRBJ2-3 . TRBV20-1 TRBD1 TGCAGTGCTACTTCCCGGGACAGGGGCCGCACAGATACGCAGTATTTT CSATSRDRGRTDTQYF
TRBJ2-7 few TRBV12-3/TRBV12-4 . TGTGCCAGCAGTTTTTGGGAGGACGAGCAGTACTTC CASSFWEDEQYF
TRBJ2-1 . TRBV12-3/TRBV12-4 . TGTGCCAGCAGTTGGAGGCGGGACGGGTACAATGAGCAGTTCTTC CASSWRRDGYNEQFF
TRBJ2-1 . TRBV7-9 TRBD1 TGTGCCAGCAGCTTAGCGGCGGACAGGGGTCGGCCTGGGGACTTC CASSLAADRGRPGDF
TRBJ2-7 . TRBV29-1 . TGCAGCGTAGCAGGGGTCGACGAGCAGTACTTC CSVAGVDEQYF